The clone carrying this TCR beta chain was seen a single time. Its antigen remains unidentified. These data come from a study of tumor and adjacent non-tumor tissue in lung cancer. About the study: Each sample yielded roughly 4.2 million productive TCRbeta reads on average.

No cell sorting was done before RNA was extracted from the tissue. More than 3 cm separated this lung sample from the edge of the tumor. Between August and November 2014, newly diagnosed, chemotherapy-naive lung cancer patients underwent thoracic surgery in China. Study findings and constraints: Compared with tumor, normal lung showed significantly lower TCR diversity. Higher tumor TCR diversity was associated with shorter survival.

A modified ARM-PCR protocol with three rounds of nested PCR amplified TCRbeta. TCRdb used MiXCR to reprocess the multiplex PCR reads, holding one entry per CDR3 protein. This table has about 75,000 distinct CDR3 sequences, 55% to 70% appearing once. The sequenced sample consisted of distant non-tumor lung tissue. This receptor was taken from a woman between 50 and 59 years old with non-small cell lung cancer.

The CDR3 DNA is TGTGCCAGCAGTGCTCAGAGCTGGGATACGCAGTATTTT. Translating it yields CASSAQSWDTQYF. The J gene is TRBJ2-3, the V gene TRBV28, with D hard to call. Trimming stripped 5 bases from V and 6 bases from J, with 12 bases between. CDR1 is MDHEN, CDR2 SYDVKM, per germline. There are 13 residues in the CDR3.